This entry features one TCR beta chain sequence. This entry is derived from a study of blood T cell repertoires in COVID-19. For the study at large: Italy, Spain and the United States were the sources of the convalescent and acute COVID-19 samples. PBMCs, B-cell-depleted T cells, or T cells provided the cDNA or gDNA that made up the material.

Authors' analysis steps: By means of reference gene primer amplification, nucleated cell counts were estimated. TCRdb's table, derived via immunoSEQ multiplex PCR, lists solely in-frame clones and lacks some. The D gene and trimming were derived from the DNA, and the V and J assignments and clone size from that table. The table has 70,000 to 95,000 clones, 85% seen once; the top ten hold 18%. The clonotype originates from a man older than 75 with active or convalescent COVID-19. Sequences were obtained from peripheral blood.

As DNA, the CDR3 is TGTGCCAGCCGACGGGATTCCTACGAGCAGTACGTC. Its protein product is CASRRDSYEQYV. This rearrangement joins TRBV6-5 to TRBJ2-7, with D perhaps TRBD2 (5 bases). This CDR3 spans 12 amino acids. Germline CDR1 MNHEY, CDR2 SVGAGI. V was clipped by 8 bases and J by 1 base, with 9 bases between them.